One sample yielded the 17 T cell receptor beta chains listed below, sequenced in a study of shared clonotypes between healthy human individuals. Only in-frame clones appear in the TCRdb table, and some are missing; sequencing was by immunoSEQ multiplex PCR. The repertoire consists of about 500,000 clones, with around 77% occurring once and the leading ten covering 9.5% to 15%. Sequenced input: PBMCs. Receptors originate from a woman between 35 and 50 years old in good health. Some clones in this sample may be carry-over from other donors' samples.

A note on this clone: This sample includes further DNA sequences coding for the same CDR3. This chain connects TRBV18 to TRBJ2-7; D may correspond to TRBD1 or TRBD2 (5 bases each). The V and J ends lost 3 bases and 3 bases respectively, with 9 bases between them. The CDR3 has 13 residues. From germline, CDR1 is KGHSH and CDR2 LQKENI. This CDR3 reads CASSPGDDYEQYF. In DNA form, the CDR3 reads TGTGCCAGCTCACCGGGGGATGACTACGAGCAGTACTTC. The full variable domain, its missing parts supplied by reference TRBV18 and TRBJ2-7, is NAGVMQNPRHLVRRRGQEARLRCSPMKGHSHVYWYRQLPEEGLKFMVYLQKENIIDESGMPKERFSAEFPKEGPSILRIQQVVRGDSAAYFCASSPGDDYEQYFGPGTRLTVT.

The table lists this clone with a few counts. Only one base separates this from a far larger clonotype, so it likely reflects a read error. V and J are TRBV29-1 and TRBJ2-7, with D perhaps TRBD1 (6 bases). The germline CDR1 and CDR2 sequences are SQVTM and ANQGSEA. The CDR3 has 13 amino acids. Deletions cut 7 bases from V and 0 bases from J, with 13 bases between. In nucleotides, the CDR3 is TGCAGCGCCGCTAAGGACAGCTCCTACGAGCAGTACTTC. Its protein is CSAAKDSSYEQYF.

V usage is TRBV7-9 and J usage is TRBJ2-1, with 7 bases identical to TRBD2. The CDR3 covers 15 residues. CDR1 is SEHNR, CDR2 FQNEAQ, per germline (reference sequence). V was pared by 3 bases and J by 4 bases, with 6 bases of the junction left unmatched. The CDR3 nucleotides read TGTGCCAGCAGCTTTTGGGAGGGAGGTTACAATGAGCAGTTCTTC. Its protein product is CASSFWEGGYNEQFF.

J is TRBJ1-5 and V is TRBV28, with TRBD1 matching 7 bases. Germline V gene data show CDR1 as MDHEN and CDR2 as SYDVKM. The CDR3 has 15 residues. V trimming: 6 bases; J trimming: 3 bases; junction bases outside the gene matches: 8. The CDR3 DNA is TGTGCCAGCAGCACCATTGACAGGGACAATCAGCCCCAGCATTTT. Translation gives CASSTIDRDNQPQHF. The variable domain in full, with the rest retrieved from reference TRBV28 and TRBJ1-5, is DVKVTQSSRYLVKRTGEKVFLECVQDMDHENMFWYRQDPGLGLRLIYFSYDVKMKEKGDIPEGYSVSREKKERFSLILESASTNQTSMYLCASSTIDRDNQPQHFGDGTRLSIL.

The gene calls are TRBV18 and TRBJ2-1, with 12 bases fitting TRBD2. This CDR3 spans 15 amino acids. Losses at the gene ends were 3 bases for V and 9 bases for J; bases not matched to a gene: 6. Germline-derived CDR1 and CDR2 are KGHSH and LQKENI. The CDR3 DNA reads TGTGCCAGCTCACCTGAGCTAGCGGGAGGGGCTGAGCAGTTCTTC. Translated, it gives CASSPELAGGAEQFF.

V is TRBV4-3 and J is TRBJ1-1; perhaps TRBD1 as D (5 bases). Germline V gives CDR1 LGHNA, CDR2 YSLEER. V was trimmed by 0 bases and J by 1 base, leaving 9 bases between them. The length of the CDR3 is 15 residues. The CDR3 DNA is TGCGCCAGCAGCCAAGAAGCCAGGGCGAACACTGAAGCTTTCTTT. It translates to CASSQEARANTEAFF.

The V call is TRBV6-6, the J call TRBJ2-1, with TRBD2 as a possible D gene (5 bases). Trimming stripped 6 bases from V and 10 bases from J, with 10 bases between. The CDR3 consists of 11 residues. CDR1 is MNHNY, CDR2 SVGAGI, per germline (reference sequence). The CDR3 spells CASRGTGEQFF. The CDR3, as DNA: TGTGCCAGCAGGGGAACGGGAGAGCAGTTCTTC.

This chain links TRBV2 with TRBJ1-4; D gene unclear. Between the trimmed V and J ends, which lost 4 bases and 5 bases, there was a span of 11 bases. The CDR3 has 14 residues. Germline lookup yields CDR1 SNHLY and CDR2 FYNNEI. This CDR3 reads CASSVGRGNEKLFF. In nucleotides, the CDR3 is TGTGCCAGCAGTGTGGGCAGAGGCAATGAAAAACTGTTTTTT.

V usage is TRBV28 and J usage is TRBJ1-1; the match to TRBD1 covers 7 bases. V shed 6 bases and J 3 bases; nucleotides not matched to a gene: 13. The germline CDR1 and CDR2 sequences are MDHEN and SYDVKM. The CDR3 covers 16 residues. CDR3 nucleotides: TGTGCCAGCAGACGCGAGAAACAGGGGAGGTACACTGAAGCTTTCTTT. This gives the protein CASRREKQGRYTEAFF.

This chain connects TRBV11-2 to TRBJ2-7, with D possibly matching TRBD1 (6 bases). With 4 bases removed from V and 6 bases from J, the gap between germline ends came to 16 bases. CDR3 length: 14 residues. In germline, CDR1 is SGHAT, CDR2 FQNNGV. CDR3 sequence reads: CASSSNPGHFEQYF. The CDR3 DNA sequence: TGTGCCAGCAGCTCTAACCCGGGACACTTCGAGCAGTACTTC.

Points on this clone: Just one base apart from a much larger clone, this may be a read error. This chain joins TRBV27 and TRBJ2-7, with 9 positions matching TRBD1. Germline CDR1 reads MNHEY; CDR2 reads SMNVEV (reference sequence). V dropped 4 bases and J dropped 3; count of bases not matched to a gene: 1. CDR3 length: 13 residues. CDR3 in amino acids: CASSWDRDYEQYF. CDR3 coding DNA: TGTGCCAGCAGTTGGGACAGGGACTACGAGCAGTACTTC.

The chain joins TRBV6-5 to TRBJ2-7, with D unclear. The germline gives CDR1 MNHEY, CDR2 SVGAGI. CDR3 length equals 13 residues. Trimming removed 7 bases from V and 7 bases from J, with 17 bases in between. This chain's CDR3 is CASTTGDPSEQYF. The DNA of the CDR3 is TGTGCCAGCACTACCGGTGACCCCAGTGAGCAGTACTTC.

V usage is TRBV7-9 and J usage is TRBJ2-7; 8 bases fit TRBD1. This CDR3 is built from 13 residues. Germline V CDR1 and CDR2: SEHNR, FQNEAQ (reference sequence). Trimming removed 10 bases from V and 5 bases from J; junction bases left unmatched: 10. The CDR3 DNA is TGTGCCATCCAGGGAGACAGGGGAGACGAGCAGTACTTC. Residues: CAIQGDRGDEQYF.

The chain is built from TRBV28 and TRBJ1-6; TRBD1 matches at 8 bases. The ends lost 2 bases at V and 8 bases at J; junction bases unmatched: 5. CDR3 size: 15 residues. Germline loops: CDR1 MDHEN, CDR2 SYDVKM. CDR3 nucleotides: TGTGCCAGCAGTTTAACGGACAGGGATGATTCACCCCTCCACTTT. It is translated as CASSLTDRDDSPLHF.

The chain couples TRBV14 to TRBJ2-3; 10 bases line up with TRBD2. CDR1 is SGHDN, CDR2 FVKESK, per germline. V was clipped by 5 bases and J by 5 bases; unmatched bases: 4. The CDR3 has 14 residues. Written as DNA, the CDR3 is TGTGCCAGCAGCAATCGACTAGCGGGAGATACGCAGTATTTT. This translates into CASSNRLAGDTQYF.

The CDR3 DNA sequence: TGTGCCAGCAGTTTATATTTGACAGGGGGACCCTACGAGCAGTACTTC. It codes for CASSLYLTGGPYEQYF. The rearrangement uses TRBV27 and TRBJ2-7, with TRBD1 identical over 9 bases. The CDR3 extends over 16 amino acids. J lost 2 bases, V lost 1 base, and 6 bases had no gene match. Germline V CDR1 and CDR2: MNHEY, SMNVEV (reference sequence).

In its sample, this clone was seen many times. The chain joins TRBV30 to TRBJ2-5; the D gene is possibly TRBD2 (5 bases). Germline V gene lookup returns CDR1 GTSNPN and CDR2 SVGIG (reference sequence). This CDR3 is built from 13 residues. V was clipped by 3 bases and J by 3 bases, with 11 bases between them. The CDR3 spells CAWSPGSEETQYF. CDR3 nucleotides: TGTGCCTGGAGCCCTGGGAGCGAAGAGACCCAGTACTTC. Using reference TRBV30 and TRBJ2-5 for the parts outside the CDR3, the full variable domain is SQTIHQWPATLVQPVGSPLSLECTVEGTSNPNLYWYRQAAGRGLQLLFYSVGIGQISSEVPQNLSASRPQDRQFILSSKKLLLSDSGFYLCAWSPGSEETQYFGPGTRLLVL.